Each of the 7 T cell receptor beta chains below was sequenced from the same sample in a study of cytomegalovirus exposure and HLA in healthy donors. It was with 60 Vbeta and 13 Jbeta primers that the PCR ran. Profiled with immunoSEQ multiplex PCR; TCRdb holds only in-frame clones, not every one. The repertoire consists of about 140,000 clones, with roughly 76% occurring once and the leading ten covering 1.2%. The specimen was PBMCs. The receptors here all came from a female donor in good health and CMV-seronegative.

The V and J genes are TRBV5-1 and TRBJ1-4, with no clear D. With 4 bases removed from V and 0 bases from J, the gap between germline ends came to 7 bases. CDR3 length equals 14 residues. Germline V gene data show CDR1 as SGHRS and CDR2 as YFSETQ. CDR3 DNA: TGCGCCAGCAGCGAGTTCTCAACTAATGAAAAACTGTTTTTT. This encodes CASSEFSTNEKLFF.

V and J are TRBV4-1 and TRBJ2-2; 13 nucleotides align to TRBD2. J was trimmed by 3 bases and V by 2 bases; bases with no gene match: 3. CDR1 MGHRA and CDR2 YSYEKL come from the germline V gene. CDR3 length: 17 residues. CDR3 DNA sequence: TGCGCCAGCAGCCAACTAGGACTAGCGGGAGACACCGGGGAGCTGTTTTTT. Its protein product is CASSQLGLAGDTGELFF.

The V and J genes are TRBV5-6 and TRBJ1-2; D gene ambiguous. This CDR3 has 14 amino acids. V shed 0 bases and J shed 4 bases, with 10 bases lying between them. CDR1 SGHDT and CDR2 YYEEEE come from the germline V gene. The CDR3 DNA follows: TGTGCCAGCAGCTTGGCTGAGGTTCTCTATGGCTACACCTTC. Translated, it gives CASSLAEVLYGYTF. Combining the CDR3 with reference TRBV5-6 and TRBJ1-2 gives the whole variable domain DAGVTQSPTHLIKTRGQQVTLRCSPKSGHDTVSWYQQALGQGPQFIFQYYEEEERQRGNFPDRFSGHQFPNYSSELNVNALLLGDSALYLCASSLAEVLYGYTFGSGTRLTVV.

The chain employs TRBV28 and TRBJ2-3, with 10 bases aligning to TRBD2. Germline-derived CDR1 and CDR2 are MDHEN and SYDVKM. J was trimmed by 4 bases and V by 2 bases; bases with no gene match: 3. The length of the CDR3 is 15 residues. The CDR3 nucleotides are TGTGCCAGCAGTTTAGGCCTAGCGGGAGCAGATACGCAGTATTTT. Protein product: CASSLGLAGADTQYF.

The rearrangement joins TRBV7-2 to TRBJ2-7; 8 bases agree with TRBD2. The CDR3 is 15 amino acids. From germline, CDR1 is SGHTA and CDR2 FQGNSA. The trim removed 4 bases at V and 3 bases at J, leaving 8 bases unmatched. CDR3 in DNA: TGTGCCAGCAGCTCGCCGGGAGGGGTTTTCTACGAGCAGTACTTC. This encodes CASSSPGGVFYEQYF.

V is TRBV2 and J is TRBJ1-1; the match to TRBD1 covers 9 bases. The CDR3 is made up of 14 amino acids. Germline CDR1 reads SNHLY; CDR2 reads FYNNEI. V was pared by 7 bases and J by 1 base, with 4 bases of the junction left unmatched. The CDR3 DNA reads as TGTGCCAGCAACCGGGACAGGGCGAACACTGAAGCTTTCTTT. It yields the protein CASNRDRANTEAFF. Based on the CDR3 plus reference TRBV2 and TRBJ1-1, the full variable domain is EPEVTQTPSHQVTQMGQEVILRCVPISNHLYFYWYRQILGQKVEFLVSFYNNEISEKSEIFDDQFSVERPDGSNFTLKIRSTKLEDSAMYFCASNRDRANTEAFFGQGTRLTVV.

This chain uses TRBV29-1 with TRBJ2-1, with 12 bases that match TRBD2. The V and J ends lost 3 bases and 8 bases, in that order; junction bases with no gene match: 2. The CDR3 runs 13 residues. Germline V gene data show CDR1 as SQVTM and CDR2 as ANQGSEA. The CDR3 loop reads CSVDTSGRHEQFF. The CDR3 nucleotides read TGCAGCGTTGACACTAGCGGGAGGCATGAGCAGTTCTTC.